Below, one TCR beta chain is given with its context. Its target is not known. The use of a sample-barcoded 5' primer and a J-beta primer mix characterized a second PCR of roughly 6 to 11 cycles. MiXCR was run by TCRdb on the 5' RACE reads, yielding one entry per CDR3 protein. The table lists 550,000 to 650,000 distinct CDR3 sequences, about 30% of them singletons. This specimen comes from a study of blood T cells in healthy people across ages. Germline-derived CDR1 and CDR2 are MNHEY and SVGEGT. CDR3 length: 15 residues. V was pared by 6 bases and J by 4 bases, with 10 bases of the junction left unmatched. Findings and limits, study-wide: Donors of long life had a larger count of naive CD4+ cells and greater diversity than aged donors. Total diversity from one million sequenced T cells was likely underestimated.

Donors gave 8 to 10 milliliters of peripheral blood apiece. The source is a woman over 75 in good health. The rearrangement uses TRBV6-2 or TRBV6-3 and TRBJ2-7, with 9 positions matching TRBD1. The sample taken for sequencing was blood. The chain's CDR3 is CASSPPGTGIYEQYF. DNA for the CDR3: TGTGCCAGCAGCCCCCCCGGGACAGGGATATACGAGCAGTACTTC.